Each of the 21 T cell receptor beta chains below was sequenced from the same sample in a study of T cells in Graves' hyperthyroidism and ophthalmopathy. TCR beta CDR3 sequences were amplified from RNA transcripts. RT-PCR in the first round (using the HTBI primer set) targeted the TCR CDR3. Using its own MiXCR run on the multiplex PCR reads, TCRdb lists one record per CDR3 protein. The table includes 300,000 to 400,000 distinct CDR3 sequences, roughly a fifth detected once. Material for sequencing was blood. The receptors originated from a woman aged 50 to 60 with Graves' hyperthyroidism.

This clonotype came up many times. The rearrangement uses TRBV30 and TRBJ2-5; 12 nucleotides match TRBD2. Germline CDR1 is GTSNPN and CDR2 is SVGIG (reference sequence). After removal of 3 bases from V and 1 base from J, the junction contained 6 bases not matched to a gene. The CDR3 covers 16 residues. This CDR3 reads CAWRPGLAGVQETQYF. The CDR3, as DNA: TGTGCCTGGAGGCCGGGACTAGCGGGTGTCCAAGAGACCCAGTACTTC.

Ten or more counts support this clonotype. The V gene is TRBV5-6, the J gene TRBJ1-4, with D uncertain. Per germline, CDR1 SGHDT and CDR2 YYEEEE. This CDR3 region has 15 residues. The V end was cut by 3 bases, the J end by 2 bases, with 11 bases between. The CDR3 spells CASSSDVGTNEKLFF. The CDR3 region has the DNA TGTGCCAGCAGCTCGGACGTGGGGACTAATGAAAAACTGTTTTTT.

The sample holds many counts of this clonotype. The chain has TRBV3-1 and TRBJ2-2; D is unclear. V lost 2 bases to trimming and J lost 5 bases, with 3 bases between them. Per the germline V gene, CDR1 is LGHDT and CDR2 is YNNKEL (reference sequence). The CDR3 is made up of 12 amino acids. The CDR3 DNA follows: TGTGCCAGCAGCCAAAGGACCGGGGAGCTGTTTTTT. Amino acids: CASSQRTGELFF.

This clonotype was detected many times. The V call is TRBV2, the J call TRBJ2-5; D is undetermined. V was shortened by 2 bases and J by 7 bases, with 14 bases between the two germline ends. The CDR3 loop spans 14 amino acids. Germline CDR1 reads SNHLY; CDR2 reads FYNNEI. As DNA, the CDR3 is TGTGCCAGCAGTGAATTCACACCCCCGCCGACCCAGTACTTC. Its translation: CASSEFTPPPTQYF. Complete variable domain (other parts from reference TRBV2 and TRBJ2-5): EPEVTQTPSHQVTQMGQEVILRCVPISNHLYFYWYRQILGQKVEFLVSFYNNEISEKSEIFDDQFSVERPDGSNFTLKIRSTKLEDSAMYFCASSEFTPPPTQYFGPGTRLLVL.

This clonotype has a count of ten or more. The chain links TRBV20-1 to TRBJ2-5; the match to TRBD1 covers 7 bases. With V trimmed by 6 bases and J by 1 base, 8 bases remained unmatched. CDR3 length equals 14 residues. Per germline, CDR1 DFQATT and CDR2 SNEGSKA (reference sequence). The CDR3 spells CSAFRNRGQETQYF. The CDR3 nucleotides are TGCAGTGCGTTCAGAAACAGGGGCCAAGAGACCCAGTACTTC.

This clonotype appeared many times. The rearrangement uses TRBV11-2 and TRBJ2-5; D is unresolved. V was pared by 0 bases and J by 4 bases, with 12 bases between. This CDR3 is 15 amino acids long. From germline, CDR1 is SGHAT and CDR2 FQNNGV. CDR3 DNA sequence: TGTGCCAGCAGCTTAGATCCGAGTAGATCAGAGACCCAGTACTTC. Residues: CASSLDPSRSETQYF.

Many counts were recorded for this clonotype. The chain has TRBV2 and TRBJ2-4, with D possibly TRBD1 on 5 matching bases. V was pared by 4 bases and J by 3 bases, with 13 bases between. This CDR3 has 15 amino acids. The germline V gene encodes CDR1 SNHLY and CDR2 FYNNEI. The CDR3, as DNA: TGTGCCAGCAGTGGAGAAACAGGCTTCAAAAACATTCAGTACTTC. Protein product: CASSGETGFKNIQYF.

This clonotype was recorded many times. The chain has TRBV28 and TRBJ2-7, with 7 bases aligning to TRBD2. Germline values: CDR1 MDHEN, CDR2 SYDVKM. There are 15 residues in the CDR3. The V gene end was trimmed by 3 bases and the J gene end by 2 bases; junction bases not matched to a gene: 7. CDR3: CASSFDPGRAYEQYF. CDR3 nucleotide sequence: TGTGCCAGCAGTTTTGACCCGGGGAGGGCCTACGAGCAGTACTTC.

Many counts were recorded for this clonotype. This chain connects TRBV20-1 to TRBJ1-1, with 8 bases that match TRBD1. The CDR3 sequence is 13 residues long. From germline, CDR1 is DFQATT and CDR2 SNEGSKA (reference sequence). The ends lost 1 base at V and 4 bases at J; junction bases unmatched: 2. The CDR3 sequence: CSARAGGGTEAFF. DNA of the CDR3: TGCAGTGCTAGAGCAGGGGGCGGCACTGAAGCTTTCTTT.

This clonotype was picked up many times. The CDR3 coding sequence is TGTGCCAGCAGCTTAAATGACGGAGAGACCCAGTACTTC. Translating gives CASSLNDGETQYF. This chain links TRBV11-3 with TRBJ2-5, with no clear D. Per the germline V gene, CDR1 is SGHNT and CDR2 is YENEEA. V was trimmed by 2 bases and J by 4 bases, leaving 8 bases between them. This CDR3 has 13 residues.

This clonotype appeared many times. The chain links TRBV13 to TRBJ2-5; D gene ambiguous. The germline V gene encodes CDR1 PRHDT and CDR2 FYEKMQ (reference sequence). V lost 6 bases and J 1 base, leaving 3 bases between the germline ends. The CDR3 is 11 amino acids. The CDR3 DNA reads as TGTGCCAGCAGAGCCCAAGAGACCCAGTACTTC. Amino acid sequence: CASRAQETQYF.

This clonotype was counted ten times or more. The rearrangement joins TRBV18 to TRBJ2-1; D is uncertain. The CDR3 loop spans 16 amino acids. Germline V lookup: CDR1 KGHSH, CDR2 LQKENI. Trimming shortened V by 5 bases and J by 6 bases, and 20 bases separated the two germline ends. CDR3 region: CASSSLPDLSTNEQFF. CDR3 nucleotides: TGTGCCAGCTCATCCCTCCCGGACCTTTCAACCAATGAGCAGTTCTTC.

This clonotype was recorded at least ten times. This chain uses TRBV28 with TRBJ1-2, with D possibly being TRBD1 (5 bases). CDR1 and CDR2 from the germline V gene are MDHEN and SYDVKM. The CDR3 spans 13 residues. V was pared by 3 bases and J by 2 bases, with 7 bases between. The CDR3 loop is CASSFRQNYGYTF. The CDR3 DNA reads TGTGCCAGCAGTTTCCGACAGAACTATGGCTACACCTTC.

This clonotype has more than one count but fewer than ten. The CDR3 reads CSVEFNRGIAGNTIYF. DNA of the CDR3: TGCAGCGTTGAATTCAACAGGGGAATAGCTGGAAACACCATATATTTT. V and J are TRBV29-1 and TRBJ1-3, with 7 bases matching TRBD1. In germline, CDR1 is SQVTM, CDR2 ANQGSEA. This CDR3 has 16 residues. J was trimmed by 2 bases and V by 2 bases; bases with no gene match: 9.

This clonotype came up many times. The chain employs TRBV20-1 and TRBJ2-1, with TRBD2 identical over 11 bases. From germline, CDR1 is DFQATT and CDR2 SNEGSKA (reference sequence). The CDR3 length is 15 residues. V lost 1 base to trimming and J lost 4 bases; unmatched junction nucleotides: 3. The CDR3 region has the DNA TGCAGTGCTAGAGGGACTAGCGGGTATTACAATGAGCAGTTCTTC. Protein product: CSARGTSGYYNEQFF.

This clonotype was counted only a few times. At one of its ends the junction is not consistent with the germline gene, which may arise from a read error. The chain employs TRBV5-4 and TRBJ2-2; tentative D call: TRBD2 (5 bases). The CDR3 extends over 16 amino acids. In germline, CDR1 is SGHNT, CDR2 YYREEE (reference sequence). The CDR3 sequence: CASSLRGIGNAGELFF. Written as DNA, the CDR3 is TGTGCCAGCAGCTTGAGAGGGATAGGGAACGCCGGGGAGCTGTTTTTT. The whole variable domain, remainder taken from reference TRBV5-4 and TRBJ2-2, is ETGVTQSPTHLIKTRGQQVTLRCSSQSGHNTVSWYQQALGQGPQFIFQYYREEENGRGNFPPRFSGLQFPNYSSELNVNALELDDSALYLCASSLRGIGNAGELFFGEGSRLTVL.

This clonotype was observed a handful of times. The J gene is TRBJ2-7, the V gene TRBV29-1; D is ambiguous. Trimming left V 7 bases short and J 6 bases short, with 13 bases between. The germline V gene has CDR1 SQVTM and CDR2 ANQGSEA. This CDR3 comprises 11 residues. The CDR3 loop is CSGFSGPEQYF. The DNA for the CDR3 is TGCAGCGGGTTCTCGGGCCCCGAGCAGTACTTC.

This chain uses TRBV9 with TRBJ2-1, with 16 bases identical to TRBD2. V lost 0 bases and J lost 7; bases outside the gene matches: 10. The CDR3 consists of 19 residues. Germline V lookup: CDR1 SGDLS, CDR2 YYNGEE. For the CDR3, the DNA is TGTGCCAGCAGCGTAGCGACCGGGACTAGCGGGAGGGCGGTAAATGAGCAGTTCTTC. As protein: CASSVATGTSGRAVNEQFF.

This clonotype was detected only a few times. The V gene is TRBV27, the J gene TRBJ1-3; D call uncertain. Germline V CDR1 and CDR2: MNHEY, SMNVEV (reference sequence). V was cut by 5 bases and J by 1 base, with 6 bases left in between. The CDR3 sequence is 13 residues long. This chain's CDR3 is CASSLMSGNTIYF. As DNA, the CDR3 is TGTGCCAGCAGTCTAATGTCTGGAAACACCATATATTTT.

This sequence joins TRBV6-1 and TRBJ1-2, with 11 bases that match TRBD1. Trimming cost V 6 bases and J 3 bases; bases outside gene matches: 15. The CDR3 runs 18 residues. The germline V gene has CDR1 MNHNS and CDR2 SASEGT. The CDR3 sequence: CASSPRRDRGKVDYGYTF. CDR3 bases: TGTGCCAGCAGCCCCCGGCGGGACAGGGGGAAAGTTGACTATGGCTACACCTTC.

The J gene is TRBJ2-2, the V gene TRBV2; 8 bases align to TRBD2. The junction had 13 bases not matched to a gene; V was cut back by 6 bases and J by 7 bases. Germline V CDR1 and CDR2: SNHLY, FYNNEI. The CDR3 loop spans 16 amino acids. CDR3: CASSVDPGGPVGELFF. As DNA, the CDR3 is TGTGCCAGCAGCGTAGACCCGGGGGGGCCGGTCGGGGAGCTGTTTTTT.